The T cell receptor beta chain described here comes from a study of blood T cells in healthy people across ages. Through a sample-barcoded 5' primer and a J-beta primer mix, a second PCR was run for roughly 6 to 12 cycles. Every sample gave at least 2.5 million paired-end reads containing CDR3. TCRdb re-derived calls from the 5' RACE reads in MiXCR, one entry per CDR3 protein. The sample holds about 1,400,000 distinct CDR3 sequences, approximately 59% seen once. The length of the CDR3 is 17 residues. The V gene's germline CDR1 is DFQATT and CDR2 SNEGSKA (reference sequence). V lost 0 bases and J lost 2; bases outside the gene matches: 9. Note on this clonotype: What it recognizes is unknown.

General observations from the study: Naive and antigen-experienced cells were not separated, limiting conclusive comparison. Older individuals had lower TCR beta diversity per million T cells (the decline was roughly linear).

The sequence came from a man younger than 35 in good health. The sequencing sample was made of blood. This sequence joins TRBV20-1 and TRBJ2-1, with 8 positions matching TRBD2. CDR3 sequence reads: CSARDPGGPRPYNEQFF. The CDR3 bases are TGCAGTGCTAGAGATCCGGGGGGGCCTCGTCCCTACAATGAGCAGTTCTTC.